The T cell receptor (beta chain) under discussion was sequenced for a study of OX40 agonist ivuxolimab in advanced cancers. Assay: immunoSEQ multiplex PCR; the TCRdb copy retains only in-frame clones and omits some. This sample yields tens of thousands of clones, of which approximately 88% are seen a single time; 2.5% to 3% belongs to the top ten. Germline CDR1 reads KGHSH; CDR2 reads LQKENI. V gave up 0 bases and J gave up 2 bases, with 9 bases separating them. The CDR3 loop spans 15 amino acids. This receptor was identified in an adult with an advanced solid tumor such as melanoma, head and neck, liver or kidney cancer. The input for sequencing was CD4+ or CD8+ T cells sorted from blood, taken in a trial of the OX40 agonist ivuxolimab. The genes are TRBV18 and TRBJ2-3; D unclear. The CDR3 spells CASSPPANHTDTQYF. CDR3 sequence (DNA): TGTGCCAGCTCACCACCTGCGAACCACACAGATACGCAGTATTTT. The entire variable domain, with the rest obtained from reference TRBV18 and TRBJ2-3, is as follows: NAGVMQNPRHLVRRRGQEARLRCSPMKGHSHVYWYRQLPEEGLKFMVYLQKENIIDESGMPKERFSAEFPKEGPSILRIQQVVRGDSAAYFCASSPPANHTDTQYFGPGTRLTVL.